The 16 T cell receptor beta chains given below trace back to one sample, sequenced in a study of post-analysis software for immune sequencing data. Prepared libraries of TCR beta cDNA carried unique molecular identifiers. MiXCR, run by TCRdb on the PCR reads, gives a single entry per CDR3 protein. There are about 540,000 distinct CDR3 sequences in the sample; around 34% occur only once, and under 7% lies in the top ten. General observations from the study: Five or six TRBV segments were significantly more frequent in patients than in controls. TRBV5-6, TRBV5-1 and TRBV20-1 were among these segments.

These receptors have no identified antigens. Sequenced sample: blood. Receptors were obtained from a girl under 18 with multiple sclerosis.

CDR3 sequence: CASRGIQGAKTEAFF. The CDR3 DNA follows: TGTGCCAGCAGGGGTATACAGGGGGCCAAGACTGAAGCTTTCTTT. The rearrangement uses TRBV6-5 and TRBJ1-1; TRBD1 agrees at 9 bases. V lost 6 bases to trimming and J lost 5 bases; unmatched junction nucleotides: 10. This CDR3 spans 15 amino acids. Germline assignment: CDR1 MNHEY and CDR2 SVGAGI.

In this sample, this clonotype turned up once. J is TRBJ2-2 and V is TRBV7-2; 10 bases are a match to TRBD2. Trimming removed 2 bases from V and 8 bases from J; junction bases left unmatched: 5. This CDR3 contains 15 residues. Germline assignment: CDR1 SGHTA and CDR2 FQGNSA. The CDR3 bases are TGTGCCAGCAGCTTAAGCGGGGGGGCAAGTGGGGAGCTGTTTTTT. Protein sequence: CASSLSGGASGELFF.

The chain couples TRBV13 to TRBJ1-1; 8 bases align to TRBD1. Germline CDR1 PRHDT, CDR2 FYEKMQ (reference sequence). V trimming: 5 bases; J trimming: 1 base; junction bases outside the gene matches: 6. The CDR3 is 15 amino acids. The CDR3 here is CASSPIGTGNTEAFF. CDR3 in DNA: TGTGCCAGCAGCCCAATAGGGACAGGGAACACTGAAGCTTTCTTT.

The table lists this clonotype with a few counts. The chain is built from TRBV7-9 and TRBJ2-7, with TRBD1 as a possible D gene (7 bases). Germline V lookup: CDR1 SEHNR, CDR2 FQNEAQ (reference sequence). The CDR3 totals 15 residues. With 6 bases removed from V and 4 bases from J, the gap between germline ends came to 19 bases. In nucleotides, the CDR3 is TGTGCCAGCAGTCTCATGGGGCAGGGGGGATACGAGCAGTACTTC. Its translation: CASSLMGQGGYEQYF.

This clonotype has only a few counts. The J gene is TRBJ1-5, the V gene TRBV12-3 or TRBV12-4; TRBD1 aligns across 9 bases. V was clipped by 6 bases and J by 5 bases; unmatched bases: 14. The CDR3 totals 17 residues. DNA of the CDR3: TGTGCCAGCAGCCTGAATATGGGGACAGGGACGCATCAGCCCCAGCATTTT. Translating it yields CASSLNMGTGTHQPQHF.

This clonotype was counted only a few times. The chain is built from TRBV20-1 and TRBJ2-7, with D perhaps being TRBD1 or TRBD2 (5 bases each). This CDR3 spans 11 amino acids. V lost 7 bases and J 6 bases, leaving 13 bases between the germline ends. From germline, CDR1 is DFQATT and CDR2 SNEGSKA (reference sequence). Here the CDR3 DNA reads TGCAGTGGGGGGTGGGATGGCGAGCAGTACTTC. Protein product: CSGGWDGEQYF.

CDR3 nucleotides: TGCAGCGCCTTGGACTTTAGTGGCTACACCTTC. Translated, it gives CSALDFSGYTF. The chain has TRBV29-1 and TRBJ1-2; D uncertain. The CDR3 extends over 11 amino acids. Trimming pared 7 bases from V and 7 bases from J, leaving 13 bases between. Germline V gene sequence: CDR1 SQVTM, CDR2 ANQGSEA.

This chain uses TRBV5-1 with TRBJ1-6; maybe TRBD1 (6 bases). Germline V CDR1 and CDR2: SGHRS, YFSETQ. The V gene lost 6 bases and the J gene lost 9 bases, with 19 bases spanning the gap. The CDR3 length is 15 residues. CDR3 residues: CASTPMGQSSSPLHF. The CDR3 nucleotides read TGCGCCAGCACGCCCATGGGACAATCGAGTTCACCCCTCCACTTT.

The chain joins TRBV7-8 to TRBJ2-7; a weak D match, TRBD1 (5 bases). From germline, CDR1 is SGHVS and CDR2 FQNEAQ. The CDR3 runs 13 residues. The ends were cut back, 2 bases at V and 7 bases at J, with 12 bases in the middle. The CDR3: CASSLRGSGEQYF. The CDR3 nucleotides read TGTGCCAGCAGCTTAAGGGGTTCGGGTGAGCAGTACTTC.

The chain joins TRBV20-1 to TRBJ2-3; 8 bases map to TRBD2. The CDR3 is 15 amino acids. Germline lookup yields CDR1 DFQATT and CDR2 SNEGSKA (reference sequence). The V gene end was trimmed by 0 bases and the J gene end by 5 bases; junction bases not matched to a gene: 7. The CDR3 reads CSARDVGGAEDTQYF. The CDR3 nucleotides are TGCAGTGCTAGAGATGTCGGGGGGGCCGAAGATACGCAGTATTTT.

The chain uses TRBV24-1 and TRBJ1-1, with 8 bases identical to TRBD1. Germline lookup yields CDR1 KGHDR and CDR2 SFDVKD. The CDR3 covers 14 residues. Germline trimming cut 7 bases from V and 0 bases from J; bases unmatched to any gene: 3. For the CDR3, the DNA is TGTGCCACCAGGGGGACAGGAGTGAACACTGAAGCTTTCTTT. Amino acid sequence: CATRGTGVNTEAFF.

This clonotype was observed a handful of times. The chain links TRBV4-1 to TRBJ2-7; the match to TRBD2 covers 8 bases. The CDR3 contains 17 residues. Trimming cost V 2 bases and J 3 bases; bases outside gene matches: 12. CDR1 is MGHRA, CDR2 YSYEKL, per germline. The CDR3 reads CASSQPSVGGASYEQYF. The CDR3 nucleotides are TGCGCCAGCAGCCAACCGTCCGTCGGGGGGGCCAGCTACGAGCAGTACTTC.

The genes are TRBV18 and TRBJ1-1; the D is unclear. Looked up from germline, CDR1 is KGHSH and CDR2 is LQKENI. This CDR3 has 16 residues. V lost 4 bases and J 0 bases, leaving 15 bases between the germline ends. The CDR3 loop reads CASSRDLRLMNTEAFF. The CDR3 DNA sequence: TGTGCCAGCTCACGGGATCTACGGCTCATGAACACTGAAGCTTTCTTT.

The chain carries TRBV2 and TRBJ2-7; no clear D gene. Germline V gene sequence: CDR1 SNHLY, CDR2 FYNNEI. The CDR3 covers 13 residues. The V end was cut by 9 bases, the J end by 7 bases, with 19 bases between. The CDR3 DNA sequence: TGTGCCAGTCGAGGTTCTTGGTATCGGGAGCAGTACTTC. It codes for CASRGSWYREQYF.

V and J are TRBV10-3 and TRBJ2-1, with 10 positions matching TRBD2. V gave up 0 bases and J gave up 3 bases; unmatched junction bases: 11. CDR1 ENHRY and CDR2 SYGVKD come from the germline V gene. This CDR3 is built from 19 residues. CDR3 amino acids: CAISESGATSGWDYNEQFF. The CDR3 nucleotides read TGTGCCATCAGTGAGTCTGGTGCGACTAGCGGGTGGGACTACAATGAGCAGTTCTTC.

The sample holds a few counts of this clonotype. The chain uses TRBV11-1 and TRBJ1-1, with D perhaps TRBD1 (5 bases). The germline gives CDR1 SGHAT, CDR2 FQDESV (reference sequence). This CDR3 is 15 amino acids long. V lost 8 bases to trimming and J lost 4 bases, with 20 bases between them. CDR3 residues: CASSGKDGTSTEAFF. For the CDR3, the DNA is TGTGCCAGCTCTGGGAAAGACGGGACGAGCACTGAAGCTTTCTTT.